This T cell receptor beta chain was found in a study of T cell responses to AZD1222 COVID-19 vaccine. Whole-study results and caveats: Possibly, clonal diversity was underestimated; donors were largely white British and included more females. Spike-specific TCR breadth and depth were elevated following two AZD1222 doses.

Sequenced by immunoSEQ multiplex PCR; TCRdb stores in-frame clones only, minus some. The table includes 65,000 to 85,000 clones, approximately 85% detected once. Second doses at about 4 or about 12 weeks were pooled. A word on this clone: Its target is not known.

The source of this sequence is an adult who received the AZD1222 COVID-19 vaccine. The starting material was peripheral blood, obtained 28 days after the second AZD1222 dose.

CDR3 in amino acids: CASSLPGIYTEAFF. For the CDR3, the DNA is TGTGCCAGCAGTTTACCGGGCATTTACACTGAAGCTTTCTTT. The V gene is TRBV28, the J gene TRBJ1-1; no reliable D call. Deletions cut 2 bases from V and 3 bases from J, with 10 bases between. This CDR3 is 14 amino acids long. From germline, CDR1 is MDHEN and CDR2 SYDVKM.